The 18 T cell receptor beta chains below were found in one sample sequenced in a study of T cell responses to AZD1222 COVID-19 vaccine. Produced via immunoSEQ multiplex PCR; TCRdb's table is partial and in-frame only. In the table there are about 120,000 clones, 80% to 95% of which are singletons. The source was peripheral blood, collected 28 days after the second AZD1222 dose. These TCRs come from an adult who received the AZD1222 COVID-19 vaccine.

This clone was detected once. V usage is TRBV18 and J usage is TRBJ1-2; tentatively, D is TRBD1 (5 bases). V was clipped by 6 bases and J by 5 bases, with 10 bases between them. Germline V lookup: CDR1 KGHSH, CDR2 LQKENI. The CDR3 loop spans 12 amino acids. CDR3 region: CASSDGGYGYTF. The CDR3, as DNA: TGTGCCAGCTCCGATGGGGGATATGGCTACACCTTC.

The chain has TRBV4-1 and TRBJ2-1; 10 bases fit TRBD2. Per germline, CDR1 MGHRA and CDR2 YSYEKL. CDR3 size: 16 residues. V lost 4 bases and J lost 11; bases outside the gene matches: 14. The CDR3, as DNA: TGCGCCAGCAGCCTTTCCAGCGGGGGGGCCCCTAAGAAGCAGTTCTTC. As protein: CASSLSSGGAPKKQFF.

Concerning this clone: Other DNA sequences in this sample translate to the same CDR3. The CDR3 sequence is CASSIGGNQPQHF. The CDR3 nucleotides read TGTGCCAGTAGTATAGGAGGCAATCAGCCCCAGCATTTT. The chain recombines TRBV19 with TRBJ1-5; D is ambiguous. Germline V gene data show CDR1 as LNHDA and CDR2 as SQIVND (reference sequence). Deletions cut 1 base from V and 2 bases from J, with 3 bases between. The CDR3 loop spans 13 amino acids. Based on the CDR3 plus reference TRBV19 and TRBJ1-5, the full variable domain is DGGITQSPKYLFRKEGQNVTLSCEQNLNHDAMYWYRQDPGQGLRLIYYSQIVNDFQKGDIAEGYSVSREKKESFPLTVTSAQKNPTAFYLCASSIGGNQPQHFGDGTRLSIL.

V and J are TRBV6-2 or TRBV6-3 and TRBJ1-1; D ambiguous. The CDR3 loop spans 14 amino acids. The germline V gene has CDR1 MNHEY and CDR2 SVGEGT. Trimming left V 6 bases short and J 1 base short, with 12 bases between. The DNA of the CDR3 is TGTGCCAGCAGCGGTCGGCGGGGGAACACTGAAGCTTTCTTT. It specifies CASSGRRGNTEAFF.

This clone showed up just a few times. The chain joins TRBV21-1 to TRBJ1-1; TRBD1 was called by the table and not checked on the DNA. TRBV21-1 represents a pseudogene. This CDR3 spans 16 amino acids. The chain's CDR3 is CASSSPGTGLNTEAFF. For the CDR3, the DNA is TGTGCCAGCAGCAGTCCCGGGACAGGGTTGAACACTGAAGCTTTCTTT.

The CDR3 DNA sequence: TGTGCCAGCAGTGCTCCGGGACAGAACTCCTACGAGCAGTACTTC. Residues: CASSAPGQNSYEQYF. The J gene is TRBJ2-7, the V gene TRBV6-2 or TRBV6-3; 7 bases align to TRBD1. Trimming removed 5 bases from V and 0 bases from J; junction bases left unmatched: 7. Germline V gene lookup returns CDR1 MNHEY and CDR2 SVGEGT. CDR3 length: 15 amino acids.

This chain uses TRBV19 with TRBJ2-2; 7 bases agree with TRBD1. CDR1 LNHDA and CDR2 SQIVND come from the germline V gene (reference sequence). The CDR3 length is 14 residues. With V trimmed by 7 bases and J by 5 bases, 7 bases remained unmatched. The CDR3 DNA is TGTGCCAGTACCGACAGGGTTTGGACCGGGGAGCTGTTTTTT. This encodes CASTDRVWTGELFF.

The rearrangement uses TRBV4-1 and TRBJ2-7, with D possibly called TRBD1 or TRBD2 (5 bases each). Germline CDR1 MGHRA, CDR2 YSYEKL. The length of the CDR3 is 14 residues. The ends were cut back, 6 bases at V and 2 bases at J, with 14 bases in the middle. As DNA, the CDR3 is TGCGCCAGCAGTTCCATTCCGGGGCCCTACGAGCAGTACTTC. Amino acid sequence: CASSSIPGPYEQYF.

The chain is built from TRBV18 and TRBJ2-2; 8 bases fit TRBD1. The CDR3 is 15 residues long. CDR1 is KGHSH and CDR2 is LQKENI in the germline V gene. The V gene end was trimmed by 4 bases and the J gene end by 0 bases; junction bases not matched to a gene: 1. As DNA, the CDR3 is TGTGCCAGCTCACTGGGACAGGCGAACACCGGGGAGCTGTTTTTT. Translated: CASSLGQANTGELFF.

The rearrangement uses TRBV9 and TRBJ2-6; tentatively, D is TRBD1 (5 bases). Trimming left V 0 bases short and J 2 bases short, with 9 bases between. CDR1 is SGDLS, CDR2 YYNGEE, per germline. This CDR3 region has 16 residues. The CDR3 DNA is TGTGCCAGCAGCGTAGATGCAGGGACTGGGGCCAACGTCCTGACTTTC. The encoded protein is CASSVDAGTGANVLTF.

The rearrangement links TRBV18 to TRBJ1-2, with 11 nucleotides matching TRBD1. V lost 5 bases to trimming and J lost 6 bases; unmatched junction nucleotides: 5. Germline values: CDR1 KGHSH, CDR2 LQKENI. The CDR3 consists of 14 residues. In DNA, the CDR3 is TGTGCCAGCTCATTACGGACAGGGGGCGATGGCTACACCTTC. Translated, it gives CASSLRTGGDGYTF.

The chain joins TRBV11-2 to TRBJ1-1; D may be TRBD1 (5 bases). Germline V gene sequence: CDR1 SGHAT, CDR2 FQNNGV. Trimming pared 1 base from V and 4 bases from J, leaving 10 bases between. This CDR3 is built from 14 residues. In DNA form, the CDR3 reads TGTGCCAGCAGCTTAGGTGAGGGGCTCACTGAAGCTTTCTTT. Amino acids: CASSLGEGLTEAFF. Supplemented by reference TRBV11-2 and TRBJ1-1, the full variable domain reads EAGVAQSPRYKIIEKRQSVAFWCNPISGHATLYWYQQILGQGPKLLIQFQNNGVVDDSQLPKDRFSAERLKGVDSTLKIQPAKLEDSAVYLCASSLGEGLTEAFFGQGTRLTVV.

This chain uses TRBV20-1 with TRBJ2-5; 12 nucleotides agree with TRBD2. V shed 3 bases and J 5 bases; nucleotides not matched to a gene: 7. The CDR3 is 15 residues long. The V gene's germline CDR1 is DFQATT and CDR2 SNEGSKA (reference sequence). The CDR3 nucleotides read TGCAGTGCTAGTGGGGGACTAGCGGGCCATGAGACCCAGTACTTC. Its translation: CSASGGLAGHETQYF.

This chain links TRBV18 with TRBJ2-2; the D gene is possibly TRBD2 (6 bases). Germline V gene data show CDR1 as KGHSH and CDR2 as LQKENI. Trimming removed 6 bases at V and 5 bases at J, with 16 bases between. The CDR3 consists of 15 residues. CDR3 sequence reads: CASSPTLRGTGELFF. As DNA, the CDR3 is TGTGCCAGCTCTCCCACGCTTCGGGGGACCGGGGAGCTGTTTTTT.

J is TRBJ2-7 and V is TRBV4-3; tentatively, D is TRBD1 (6 bases). Deletions cut 3 bases from V and 3 bases from J, with 15 bases between. CDR3 length: 15 residues. Germline V gene data show CDR1 as LGHNA and CDR2 as YSLEER. Here the CDR3 reads CASSHDTGSNYEQYF. The CDR3 DNA reads as TGCGCCAGCAGCCATGACACAGGGTCCAACTACGAGCAGTACTTC.

This rearrangement joins TRBV6-1 to TRBJ1-3, with TRBD1 matching 8 bases. This CDR3 comprises 18 residues. Trimming at V came to 2 bases and at J to 0 bases, leaving 9 bases not matched to a gene. Germline lookup yields CDR1 MNHNS and CDR2 SASEGT. The CDR3 is CASSEYGTGISSGNTIYF. CDR3 coding DNA: TGTGCCAGCAGTGAATATGGGACAGGAATAAGCTCTGGAAACACCATATATTTT.

V and J are TRBV5-1 and TRBJ2-3; unclear D gene. Germline V gene sequence: CDR1 SGHRS, CDR2 YFSETQ. V gave up 4 bases and J gave up 6 bases, with 9 bases separating them. The CDR3 contains 12 residues. The CDR3 DNA reads TGCGCCAGCAGCCCGACCGGGGATACGCAGTATTTT. Amino acids: CASSPTGDTQYF.

The table lists this clone with a few counts. The chain carries TRBV6-1 and TRBJ1-3; D gene uncertain. The CDR3 covers 15 residues. Trimming took off 3 bases at V and 0 bases at J, with 9 bases between the two ends. Germline CDR1 MNHNS, CDR2 SASEGT. The CDR3 bases are TGTGCCAGCAGTGATGCTTCCTCCTCTGGAAACACCATATATTTT. Its protein is CASSDASSSGNTIYF.